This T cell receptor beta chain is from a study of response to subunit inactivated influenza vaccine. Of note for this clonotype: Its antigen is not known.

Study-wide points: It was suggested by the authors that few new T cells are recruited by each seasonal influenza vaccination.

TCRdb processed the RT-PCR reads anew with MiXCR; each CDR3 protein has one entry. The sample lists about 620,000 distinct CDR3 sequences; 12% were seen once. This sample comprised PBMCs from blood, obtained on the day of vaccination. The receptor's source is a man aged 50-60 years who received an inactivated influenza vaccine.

The CDR3 region is CASNSGSGANVLTF. The CDR3 coding sequence is TGTGCCAGCAATAGCGGCTCTGGGGCCAACGTCCTGACTTTC. The chain carries TRBV6-1 and TRBJ2-6; TRBD2 is a possible D gene (6 bases). Germline V gene sequence: CDR1 MNHNS, CDR2 SASEGT. Trimming took off 7 bases at V and 0 bases at J, with 7 bases between the two ends. This CDR3 spans 14 amino acids.